The T cell receptor (beta chain) described here comes from a study of shared clonotypes between healthy human individuals (dated by TCRdb to the early 2020s). Concerning the study at large: The cohort comprised two women and a few men aged 18 to 49 years. To increase sequencing depth and limit assay-specific biases, different laboratories used diverse techniques to prepare libraries and sequence TCR repertoires. For each donor, three plates each were used for CD4 naive and CD4 memory, two plates were used for CD8 naive, and one plate was used for CD8 memory. Blood TCR repertoires of five healthy adults were deeply sequenced to estimate repertoire size and the extent of clonotype sharing between individuals. Per donor, leukapheresis produced somewhere between about 0.94 and 9 billion PBMCs. Points the paper makes about the study in general: Even with the large sequencing depth, rarefaction of the sorted-subset datasets indicated that sequencing was incomplete. When a handful of donors were compared, the shared fraction of clonotypes was around 5% for naive CD4, around 4% for naive CD8, 2% to 2.5% for memory CD4, and around 0.37% for memory CD8. Estimated clonotype richness was generally larger for naive than for memory subsets. Clonotypes shared by all four sorted-subset donors showed higher generation probabilities than non-shared clonotypes. Because the study included a small number of donors, the genetic and exposure-history diversity represented was limited. Based on pairwise subsampling, the degree of clonotype sharing among donors was expected to be affected by sequencing depth. Only blood was sampled, and tissue TCR repertoires likely differ from those in blood.

Its CDR3 holds 14 amino acids, cysteine through phenylalanine. Of all the DNA, just the CDR3 is kept, 42 bases in frame from base 1. Based on the germline V gene (reference sequence), the CDR1 and CDR2 sequences are SGHNT and YYREEE. V lost 3 bases and J lost 8 bases, and the count of bases not matched to a germline gene is 6. This clone came up once. Its binding antigen is unknown. No per-base quality is available; no much larger clone lies one base away. Healthy HIV-negative adults with no recently reported acute infections or vaccinations were included as donors. Every donor was a Caucasian adult residing in Nashville, Tennessee, USA. CD4+ T cells were enriched by magnetic negative selection; naive cells were then positively selected on CD45RA, and the negative fraction formed the memory subset. Blood was obtained by leukapheresis, after which PBMCs were separated by Ficoll-Histopaque density gradient centrifugation and cryopreserved in liquid nitrogen vapor phase. Analytical flow cytometry was used to check the purity and quantity of each magnetically sorted T cell population. From each sorted fraction, genomic DNA was isolated and quantified by UV absorbance on a Nanodrop 2000c.

Using the deep immunoSEQ assay, multiplex PCR amplified TCR CDR3 regions from genomic DNA. Extracted genomic DNA from each cell subset was spread evenly across all wells of several immunoSEQ 96-well plates, with each plate serving as a replicate. For sorted subsets, 200 to 250 ng genomic DNA, equal to 30,000 or so T cell genomes, was loaded into each replicate PCR. The purified libraries were quantified using a Qubit 3.0 fluorometer, sized with a Bioanalyzer 2100, and then quantified again using the KAPA Library Quantification kit. Each immunoSEQ 96-well plate was sequenced on its own single-read 150-cycle Illumina NextSeq 550 flow cell. Under the source paper's analysis protocol: The immunoSEQ output contained only junctional sequences without quality scores, so filtering could not match that applied to full-length reads. Sequences were annotated with PyIR, a Python wrapper for IgBLAST v1.9, using IMGT germline references to assign V/J genes and CDR3. Any read was removed if the V/J assignment was weak (E-value above 1e-6), the CDR3 was missing, or the read contained stop codons, out-of-frame junctions, or ambiguous translated residues. V3J clonotypes were defined as sequences sharing an identical inferred V gene, J gene, and CDR3 amino acid sequence. Percentage overlap between repertoires was calculated by dividing the number of shared unique clonotypes by the size of the smaller repertoire. Repertoire richness was assessed with RTK rarefaction, the Chao1 estimator, and Recon v2.1 estimates of unobserved clonotypes. For all TCRbeta clonotypes obtained by the gDNA method from a handful of donors, generation probabilities were computed with OLGA. This immuneACCESS table, as held by TCRdb, lists in-frame sequences with V and J called but not all clones. Of the missing ones, under half trace to an unresolved V gene in checked studies; the others have no known cause. The V and J calls and the clone size are those of that table, but D and trimming were determined from the DNA. This sample lists about 1.5 million clones; about 98% were detected once. The top ten constitute roughly 0.45% of the sample.

Sequenced sample: naive CD4+ T cells sorted from blood. The sample's cell subset or site, from its label and the paper: CD45RA+ positively selected. The chain employs TRBV5-4 and TRBJ2-1, with 9 junctional bases fitting TRBD1. This receptor was taken from a man between 25 and 39 years old in good health. The CDR3 region has the sequence CASSSWDRVHEQFF. The nucleotide sequence reads TGTGCCAGCAGCTCTTGGGACAGGGTCCATGAGCAGTTCTTC.